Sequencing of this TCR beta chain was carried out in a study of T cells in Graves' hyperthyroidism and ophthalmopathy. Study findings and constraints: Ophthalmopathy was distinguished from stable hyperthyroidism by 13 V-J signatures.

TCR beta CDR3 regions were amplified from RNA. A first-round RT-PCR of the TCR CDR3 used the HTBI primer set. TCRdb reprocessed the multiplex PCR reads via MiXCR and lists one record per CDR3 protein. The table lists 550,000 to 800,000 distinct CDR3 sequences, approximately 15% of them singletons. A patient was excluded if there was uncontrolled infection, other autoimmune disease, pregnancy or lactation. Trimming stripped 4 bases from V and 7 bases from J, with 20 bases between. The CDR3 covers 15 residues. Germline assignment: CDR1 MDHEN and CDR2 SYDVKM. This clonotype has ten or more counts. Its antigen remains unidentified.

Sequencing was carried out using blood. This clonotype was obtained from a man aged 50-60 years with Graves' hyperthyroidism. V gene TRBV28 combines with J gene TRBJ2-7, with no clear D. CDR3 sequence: CASSSPLIRDREQYF. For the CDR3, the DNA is TGTGCCAGCAGTTCCCCCCTCATCCGTGATCGTGAGCAGTACTTC.